Presented here are 23 T cell receptor beta chains from one specimen sequenced in a study of T cell responses to AZD1222 COVID-19 vaccine. Assay: immunoSEQ multiplex PCR; the TCRdb copy retains only in-frame clones and omits some. The sample lists approximately 110,000 clones, about four fifths occurring once. Sequenced material: peripheral blood, taken on day 0 of AZD1222 vaccination. Receptor source: an adult in good health.

This chain uses TRBV5-4 with TRBJ2-1; D is unresolved. The V gene lost 4 bases and the J gene lost 3 bases, with 14 bases spanning the gap. This CDR3 comprises 15 residues. The germline CDR1 and CDR2 sequences are SGHNT and YYREEE (reference sequence). The CDR3 region is CASSPTPAIYNEQFF. In DNA form, the CDR3 reads TGTGCCAGCAGCCCGACCCCGGCAATCTACAATGAGCAGTTCTTC.

The chain combines TRBV6-5 with TRBJ1-2; D may be TRBD1 (6 bases). The CDR3 is made up of 15 amino acids. With 0 bases removed from V and 4 bases from J, the gap between germline ends came to 12 bases. Germline CDR1 reads MNHEY; CDR2 reads SVGAGI. As DNA, the CDR3 is TGTGCCAGCAGTTACTCGGCAGGGGCTATCTATGGCTACACCTTC. Amino acids: CASSYSAGAIYGYTF.

CDR3 residues: CASGTYEQYF. CDR3 coding DNA: TGTGCCAGCGGAACCTACGAGCAGTACTTC. V gene TRBV3-1 (or the pseudogene TRBV3-2) combines with J gene TRBJ2-7; D uncertain. V was shortened by 8 bases and J by 2 bases, with 4 bases between the two germline ends. The CDR3 totals 10 residues. Germline V CDR1 and CDR2: LGHDT, YNNKEL (reference sequence).

The V gene is TRBV2, the J gene TRBJ2-7, with D unclear. CDR3 length: 12 amino acids. Germline CDR1 reads SNHLY; CDR2 reads FYNNEI. Trimming took 4 bases from V and 4 from J, leaving 8 bases between them. In DNA form, the CDR3 reads TGTGCCAGCAGTGTCTCAACATACGAGCAGTACTTC. Its translation is CASSVSTYEQYF.

The genes are TRBV27 and TRBJ1-4, with D tentatively TRBD1 (6 bases). The CDR3 has 16 residues. Germline V gene lookup returns CDR1 MNHEY and CDR2 SMNVEV (reference sequence). V was trimmed by 2 bases and J by 2 bases, leaving 12 bases between them. The CDR3: CASSLIGGSTNEKLFF. DNA for the CDR3: TGTGCCAGCAGTTTAATAGGGGGTTCTACTAATGAAAAACTGTTTTTT. Together with reference TRBV27 and TRBJ1-4, the CDR3 gives the full variable domain: EAQVTQNPRYLITVTGKKLTVTCSQNMNHEYMSWYRQDPGLGLRQIYYSMNVEVTDKGDVPEGYKVSRKEKRNFPLILESPSPNQTSLYFCASSLIGGSTNEKLFFGSGTQLSVL.

This chain uses TRBV27 with TRBJ2-7; 8 bases are shared with TRBD1. This CDR3 comprises 13 residues. Germline assignment: CDR1 MNHEY and CDR2 SMNVEV (reference sequence). The junction had 5 bases not matched to a gene; V was cut back by 6 bases and J by 4 bases. The CDR3 DNA reads as TGTGCCAGCAGCAGGGGACAGGAATACGAGCAGTACTTC. Translation: CASSRGQEYEQYF.

The rearrangement links TRBV7-2 to TRBJ2-2, with no clear D. V was cut by 5 bases and J by 4 bases, with 8 bases left in between. The CDR3 sequence is 13 residues long. Germline CDR1 is SGHTA and CDR2 is FQGNSA. The CDR3 reads CASSLRSTGELFF. The DNA of the CDR3 is TGTGCCAGCAGCCTTCGGAGCACCGGGGAGCTGTTTTTT. Complete variable domain (other parts from reference TRBV7-2 and TRBJ2-2): GAGVSQSPSNKVTEKGKDVELRCDPISGHTALYWYRQSLGQGLEFLIYFQGNSAPDKSGLPSDRFSAERTGGSVSTLTIQRTQQEDSAVYLCASSLRSTGELFFGEGSRLTVL.

V gene TRBV29-1 combines with J gene TRBJ1-1; D is undetermined. CDR3 length: 13 residues. V lost 6 bases to trimming and J lost 3 bases, with 14 bases between them. Germline CDR1 is SQVTM and CDR2 is ANQGSEA. The CDR3 DNA reads as TGCAGCGTCGGTCTCTCAGATGACACTGAAGCTTTCTTT. Protein sequence: CSVGLSDDTEAFF.

The chain uses TRBV6-2 or TRBV6-3 and TRBJ2-2; 9 bases are a match to TRBD2. The trim removed 0 bases at V and 7 bases at J, leaving 6 bases unmatched. The CDR3 extends over 16 amino acids. The germline V gene has CDR1 MNHEY and CDR2 SVGEGT. Here the CDR3 DNA reads TGTGCCAGCAGTTACTCTTTAGCGGGGGCTTACGGGGAGCTGTTTTTT. Translation: CASSYSLAGAYGELFF.

This chain connects TRBV19 to TRBJ2-5; D is perhaps TRBD1 or TRBD2 (5 bases each). The CDR3 consists of 14 residues. The V gene lost 5 bases and the J gene lost 5 bases, with 15 bases spanning the gap. The germline gives CDR1 LNHDA, CDR2 SQIVND (reference sequence). The CDR3: CASSSQGVYETQYF. The CDR3 DNA sequence: TGTGCCAGTAGTTCCCAGGGAGTATACGAGACCCAGTACTTC.

This clone has only a few counts. The chain carries TRBV14 and TRBJ1-1; a possible D gene is TRBD1 (5 bases). The V and J ends lost 6 bases and 4 bases respectively, with 15 bases between them. CDR1 and CDR2 from the germline V gene are SGHDN and FVKESK. This CDR3 is built from 14 residues. This CDR3 is CASRTTGGFTEAFF. DNA of the CDR3: TGTGCCAGCAGAACCACAGGCGGCTTCACTGAAGCTTTCTTT.

The J gene is TRBJ1-3, the V gene TRBV29-1; D gene uncertain. Germline V gene sequence: CDR1 SQVTM, CDR2 ANQGSEA. This CDR3 spans 13 amino acids. V lost 4 bases and J 0 bases, leaving 7 bases between the germline ends. Here the CDR3 DNA reads TGCAGCGTTGGTCCAGTCTCTGGAAACACCATATATTTT. Its protein product is CSVGPVSGNTIYF.

The chain carries TRBV5-1 and TRBJ2-5; 8 nucleotides align to TRBD2. Germline CDR1 reads SGHRS; CDR2 reads YFSETQ. This CDR3 has 13 amino acids. With 5 bases clipped from V and 3 bases from J, the junction kept 3 bases outside the gene matches. The CDR3 loop is CASRAGAEETQYF. The DNA for the CDR3 is TGCGCCAGCAGAGCGGGGGCGGAAGAGACCCAGTACTTC.

The V and J genes are TRBV9 and TRBJ1-2, with D perhaps matching TRBD1 (6 bases). Trimming left V 1 base short and J 11 bases short, with 15 bases between. The CDR3 runs 13 residues. Germline V lookup: CDR1 SGDLS, CDR2 YYNGEE. This CDR3 reads CASSVTAGGRYTF. Here the CDR3 DNA reads TGTGCCAGCAGCGTAACGGCCGGGGGGCGGTACACCTTC.

This clone was seen once. The J gene is TRBJ2-7, the V gene TRBV6-6, with D possibly matching TRBD1 (5 bases). V dropped 6 bases and J dropped 6 bases, with 18 bases sitting between them. Per the germline V gene, CDR1 is MNHNY and CDR2 is SVGAGI (reference sequence). This CDR3 is 14 amino acids long. CDR3 region: CASSPDSRAGEQYF. The CDR3 nucleotides read TGTGCCAGCAGCCCCGACAGTAGAGCCGGCGAGCAGTACTTC.

The chain has TRBV2 and TRBJ1-3; no reliable D call. Germline V CDR1 and CDR2: SNHLY, FYNNEI. V was shortened by 7 bases and J by 2 bases, with 12 bases between the two germline ends. The CDR3 runs 14 residues. The CDR3: CASIMEVTGNTIYF. The CDR3 nucleotides are TGTGCCAGCATTATGGAGGTTACTGGAAACACCATATATTTT.

The chain is built from TRBV25-1 and TRBJ1-1; D is uncertain. CDR1 and CDR2 from the germline V gene are MGHDK and SYGVNS. V was pared by 7 bases and J by 0 bases, with 15 bases between. The CDR3 is 15 residues long. Written as DNA, the CDR3 is TGTGCCAGCACCCTCGACACTTTTATGAACACTGAAGCTTTCTTT. As protein: CASTLDTFMNTEAFF.

CDR3 sequence reads: CASSSRTDTQYF. In nucleotides, the CDR3 is TGTGCCAGCAGCTCCCGCACAGATACGCAGTATTTT. This chain connects TRBV6-2 or TRBV6-3 to TRBJ2-3; D ambiguous. The germline CDR1 and CDR2 sequences are MNHEY and SVGEGT. The CDR3 runs 12 residues. The V and J ends lost 6 bases and 1 base respectively, with 5 bases between them.

The chain has TRBV30 and TRBJ1-6, with 7 positions matching TRBD1. Unmatched junction bases numbered 6, after V lost 2 bases and J lost 14 bases. This CDR3 contains 12 residues. Looked up from germline, CDR1 is GTSNPN and CDR2 is SVGIG (reference sequence). CDR3: CAWSLQGRSLHF. CDR3 nucleotides: TGTGCCTGGAGTTTACAGGGGAGGTCCCTCCACTTT.

The chain links TRBV3-1 (or the pseudogene TRBV3-2) to TRBJ2-7; D is possibly TRBD1 (6 bases). Trimming removed 1 base from V and 2 bases from J, with 9 bases in between. Germline V gene data show CDR1 as LGHDT and CDR2 as YNNKEL (reference sequence). This CDR3 spans 14 amino acids. DNA for the CDR3: TGTGCCAGCAGCCAAGGGACAGATGCCTACGAGCAGTACTTC. This gives the protein CASSQGTDAYEQYF.

This clone was seen just once. V is TRBV2 and J is TRBJ2-5; D possibly matches TRBD1 or TRBD2 (5 bases each). Germline V gene lookup returns CDR1 SNHLY and CDR2 FYNNEI. Trimming removed 7 bases at V and 4 bases at J, with 13 bases between. The CDR3 extends over 13 amino acids. CDR3: CASKGSGTETQYF. The CDR3 DNA follows: TGTGCCAGCAAAGGATCAGGGACAGAGACCCAGTACTTC.

DNA for the CDR3: TGTGCCAGTAGTGAGAAGGGGTTAACTAATGAAAAACTGTTTTTT. Amino acids: CASSEKGLTNEKLFF. This chain connects TRBV19 to TRBJ1-4; perhaps TRBD1 as D (5 bases). CDR3 length: 15 residues. The germline gives CDR1 LNHDA, CDR2 SQIVND (reference sequence). V was clipped by 5 bases and J by 1 base, with 11 bases between them.

This clone has just one count. The chain carries TRBV4-1 and TRBJ1-2, with 8 bases lining up with TRBD1. Germline V CDR1 and CDR2: MGHRA, YSYEKL. V shed 1 base, J shed 4 bases, and the junction held 5 bases outside the gene matches. This CDR3 is built from 15 residues. The CDR3 sequence: CASSQVVDRGYGYTF. The CDR3 DNA reads as TGCGCCAGCAGCCAAGTCGTAGACAGGGGCTATGGCTACACCTTC.